Sequencing of this T cell receptor (beta chain) was carried out in a study of blood T cell repertoires in COVID-19. The wider study: COVID-19 samples, acute and convalescent, were from the United States, Italy and Spain. The analysed material was cDNA or gDNA that came from T cells, B-cell-depleted T cells, or PBMCs.

The germline V gene has CDR1 SGHNT and CDR2 YYREEE (reference sequence). The CDR3 loop spans 15 amino acids. V lost 1 base, J lost 0 bases, and 8 bases lay in between. Original processing notes: Reference gene primer amplification gave nucleated cell count estimates. This table comes from immunoSEQ multiplex PCR, and its TCRdb copy is limited to in-frame clones, with some not included. Clone size and the V and J calls come from that table; the DNA yielded D and trimming. This sample has some 100,000 clones, with 83% found just once. The TCR was taken from a woman aged 55-70 years with acute or convalescent COVID-19. The V gene is TRBV5-4, the J gene TRBJ2-1; D call uncertain. The sample comprised peripheral blood. CDR3 amino acids: CASSLWRYSYNEQFF. The CDR3 bases are TGTGCCAGCAGCTTGTGGCGGTACTCCTACAATGAGCAGTTCTTC.